This T cell receptor (beta chain) was profiled in a study of tumor-infiltrating lymphocytes in primary liver carcinoma. Co-extracting RNA and DNA was done with roughly 17-32 mg of unsorted bulk tissue as input. Total RNA amounting to 450 to 550 ng was the source from which TCR beta cDNA was made with a constant-region primer. Libraries for TCR beta were built through three nested multiplex PCR rounds, which together made up a slightly modified ARM-PCR procedure. Primers for the first two PCR rounds were TRBV1-TRBV30 forward primers and a C-beta reverse primer (approximately 9 cycles per round). In TCRdb, the multiplex PCR reads were re-called with MiXCR into one record per CDR3 protein. Among 50,000 to 70,000 distinct CDR3 sequences, 70% to 85% were seen once, and the ten largest hold around 50%. Concerning this clonotype: The antigen remains unidentified. The junction differs from germline at one of its ends, possibly a read error.

Findings and limits, study-wide: Tumor-adjacent and tumor-blood pairs showed less overlap than tumor region pairs. Tumors reached a significantly greater top-250-clone fraction than blood did (p = 0.039).

The germline V gene encodes CDR1 SGHAT and CDR2 FQNNGV. The CDR3 is 15 residues long. The chain carries TRBV11-2 and TRBJ2-2; 7 nucleotides line up with TRBD2. The material sequenced was liver tumor tissue from sampling region 2. The subset: tumor region T2, inferior pole. This clonotype was sampled from a man aged 40-49 years with primary liver carcinoma and hepatitis B virus infection. The CDR3 is CASTTGGWNTGELFF. DNA of the CDR3: TGTGCCAGCACCACCGGGGGGTGGAACACCGGGGAGCTGTTCTTT.